Following are 27 T cell receptor beta chains from one sample sequenced in a study of cytomegalovirus exposure and HLA in healthy donors. Vbeta (60) and Jbeta (13) primers were used in the PCR. Method: immunoSEQ multiplex PCR; TCRdb's copy keeps in-frame clones and lacks some. The sample has roughly 150,000 clones; roughly 80% are singletons. The sequencing input was PBMCs. Receptors were obtained from a man aged 18 to 30 in good health and CMV-seropositive.

The V gene is TRBV7-2, the J gene TRBJ2-5; tentatively, D is TRBD1 (5 bases). The CDR3 totals 12 residues. Germline V gene sequence: CDR1 SGHTA, CDR2 FQGNSA. V shed 2 bases and J shed 7 bases, with 8 bases lying between them. CDR3 sequence (DNA): TGTGCCAGCAGCTTACCAAGGGGGACCCAGTACTTC. This encodes CASSLPRGTQYF.

The chain recombines TRBV28 with TRBJ1-2; no firm D call. This CDR3 contains 16 residues. The germline V gene encodes CDR1 MDHEN and CDR2 SYDVKM. V was pared by 7 bases and J by 2 bases, with 20 bases between. CDR3 protein: CASTRGGTQTNYGYTF. The CDR3 nucleotides are TGTGCCAGCACCAGAGGCGGAACACAAACAAACTATGGCTACACCTTC.

The J gene is TRBJ1-4, the V gene TRBV11-2, with 11 bases identical to TRBD1. The length of the CDR3 is 15 residues. Germline V lookup: CDR1 SGHAT, CDR2 FQNNGV. V lost 2 bases to trimming and J lost 6 bases; unmatched junction nucleotides: 2. Written as DNA, the CDR3 is TGTGCCAGCAGCTTAAAGGGACAGGGGGATGAAAAACTGTTTTTT. It specifies CASSLKGQGDEKLFF.

The V gene is TRBV5-1, the J gene TRBJ2-2, with D perhaps TRBD1 (5 bases). V shed 1 base and J shed 4 bases, with 14 bases lying between them. The CDR3 loop spans 16 amino acids. Germline V CDR1 and CDR2: SGHRS, YFSETQ. CDR3 amino acids: CASSLNHGRATGELFF. The CDR3 region has the DNA TGCGCCAGCAGCTTGAACCATGGCAGGGCCACCGGGGAGCTGTTTTTT.

CDR3 amino acids: CASSIRPEGNVLTF. The CDR3 region has the DNA TGTGCCAGTAGTATAAGGCCTGAGGGCAACGTCCTGACTTTC. The chain joins TRBV19 to TRBJ2-6; possible D gene TRBD2, 5 bases. This CDR3 comprises 14 residues. Germline V CDR1 and CDR2: LNHDA, SQIVND (reference sequence). V was cut by 2 bases and J by 9 bases, with 11 bases left in between.

The rearrangement joins TRBV9 to TRBJ2-5, with a tentative D call TRBD1 (6 bases). In germline, CDR1 is SGDLS, CDR2 YYNGEE. V was pared by 1 base and J by 5 bases, with 12 bases between. The CDR3 loop spans 14 amino acids. The CDR3 region has the DNA TGTGCCAGCAGCGTAAGGGATGGGGGCGAGACCCAGTACTTC. This sequence encodes CASSVRDGGETQYF. The variable domain in full, completed from reference TRBV9 and TRBJ2-5, reads DSGVTQTPKHLITATGQRVTLRCSPRSGDLSVYWYQQSLDQGLQFLIQYYNGEERAKGNILERFSAQQFPDLHSELNLSSLELGDSALYFCASSVRDGGETQYFGPGTRLLVL.

J is TRBJ2-3 and V is TRBV6-4; 7 bases map to TRBD2. Losses at the gene ends were 2 bases for V and 5 bases for J; bases not matched to a gene: 7. This CDR3 spans 15 amino acids. Germline assignment: CDR1 MRHNA and CDR2 SNTAGT. The CDR3 spells CASSDSERDIDTQYF. The CDR3 region has the DNA TGTGCCAGCAGTGACAGCGAGCGGGATATAGATACGCAGTATTTT.

V is TRBV7-9 and J is TRBJ1-1; TRBD1 agrees at 9 bases. The CDR3 is made up of 16 amino acids. Per the germline V gene, CDR1 is SEHNR and CDR2 is FQNEAQ (reference sequence). The J segment lost 0 bases and the V segment lost 2 bases, leaving 4 bases of the junction unmatched. Here the CDR3 DNA reads TGTGCCAGCAGCTTACCCGACAGGGGGTTGAACACTGAAGCTTTCTTT. Its protein is CASSLPDRGLNTEAFF.

This chain joins TRBV21-1 and TRBJ2-1; TRBD1 was called by the table and not checked on the DNA. TRBV21-1 is given as a pseudogene. This CDR3 has 12 amino acids. The CDR3 nucleotides are TGTGCCATTTCCGGGACATCCAATGAGCAGTTCTTC. Its protein is CAISGTSNEQFF.

J is TRBJ1-4 and V is TRBV6-6, with D hard to call. Germline-derived CDR1 and CDR2 are MNHNY and SVGAGI (reference sequence). The CDR3 length is 13 residues. V lost 5 bases to trimming and J lost 0 bases, with 4 bases between them. In nucleotides, the CDR3 is TGTGCCAGCAGTCTTGCAACTAATGAAAAACTGTTTTTT. Translated, it gives CASSLATNEKLFF.

This chain joins TRBV6-5 and TRBJ1-1; TRBD1 agrees at 7 bases. J gave up 8 bases and V 5 bases, and 11 bases lay outside the gene matches. The CDR3 consists of 14 residues. CDR1 and CDR2 from the germline V gene are MNHEY and SVGAGI. CDR3 protein: CASSPPGMTGEAFF. CDR3 DNA: TGTGCCAGCAGTCCCCCCGGCATGACAGGGGAAGCTTTCTTT.

The chain carries TRBV20-1 and TRBJ2-5; no clear D. CDR3 size: 10 residues. Looked up from germline, CDR1 is DFQATT and CDR2 is SNEGSKA (reference sequence). V shed 5 bases and J shed 10 bases, with 11 bases lying between them. CDR3 DNA sequence: TGCAGTGCTTTTGGCTCCGACCAGTACTTC. Protein sequence: CSAFGSDQYF.

With respect to this clone: The conserved final phenylalanine or tryptophan is absent from the CDR3, which likely points to a read error. The chain recombines TRBV6-1 with TRBJ1-6, with 9 bases identical to TRBD1. CDR1 is MNHNS and CDR2 is SASEGT in the germline V gene. The junction had 5 bases not matched to a gene; V was cut back by 8 bases and J by 9 bases. The length of the CDR3 is 13 residues. This chain's CDR3 is CASLDRGGSPLHL. CDR3 nucleotide sequence: TGTGCCAGCCTCGACAGGGGGGGTTCACCCCTCCACCTT.

The V gene is TRBV15, the J gene TRBJ2-2; 8 bases are a match to TRBD2. Germline CDR1 reads LNHNV; CDR2 reads YYDKDF (reference sequence). The J segment lost 4 bases and the V segment lost 3 bases, leaving 10 bases of the junction unmatched. This CDR3 has 17 amino acids. CDR3 sequence reads: CATSRDSGGVATGELFF. CDR3 DNA: TGTGCCACCAGCAGGGACTCGGGGGGGGTCGCCACCGGGGAGCTGTTTTTT. The full variable domain, rest sourced from reference TRBV15 and TRBJ2-2, is DAMVIQNPRYQVTQFGKPVTLSCSQTLNHNVMYWYQQKSSQAPKLLFHYYDKDFNNEADTPDNFQSRRPNTSFCFLDIRSPGLGDTAMYLCATSRDSGGVATGELFFGEGSRLTVL.

In its sample, this clone was seen once. V gene TRBV15 combines with J gene TRBJ2-2; D is unclear. CDR3 length equals 12 residues. Per germline, CDR1 LNHNV and CDR2 YYDKDF (reference sequence). The V end lost 5 bases, the J end lost 6 bases, and 7 bases lay between the germline ends. This CDR3 is CATSSGAGELFF. In nucleotides, the CDR3 is TGTGCCACCAGCTCAGGTGCCGGGGAGCTGTTTTTT.

This chain links TRBV2 with TRBJ1-1; 7 bases fit TRBD1. V dropped 6 bases and J dropped 1; count of bases not matched to a gene: 2. Germline V gives CDR1 SNHLY, CDR2 FYNNEI. CDR3 length: 13 amino acids. The CDR3 reads CASRGQANTEAFF. CDR3 coding DNA: TGTGCCAGCAGAGGACAGGCGAACACTGAAGCTTTCTTT. Full variable domain (missing parts from reference TRBV2 and TRBJ1-1): EPEVTQTPSHQVTQMGQEVILRCVPISNHLYFYWYRQILGQKVEFLVSFYNNEISEKSEIFDDQFSVERPDGSNFTLKIRSTKLEDSAMYFCASRGQANTEAFFGQGTRLTVV.

This chain links TRBV11-2 with TRBJ2-7; D is uncertain. This CDR3 spans 12 amino acids. Germline V gives CDR1 SGHAT, CDR2 FQNNGV. Trimming stripped 3 bases from V and 1 base from J, with 4 bases between. CDR3 loop: CASSFISYEQYF. The CDR3 DNA reads TGTGCCAGCAGCTTTATATCCTACGAGCAGTACTTC.

The V and J genes are TRBV6-1 and TRBJ2-3, with D tentatively TRBD1 (6 bases). V lost 2 bases, J lost 6 bases, and 15 bases lay in between. This CDR3 spans 15 amino acids. The V gene's germline CDR1 is MNHNS and CDR2 SASEGT. The chain's CDR3 is CASSERDKSWDTQYF. CDR3 nucleotide sequence: TGTGCCAGCAGTGAAAGGGACAAGAGTTGGGATACGCAGTATTTT.

The rearrangement links TRBV27 to TRBJ1-5, with 8 nucleotides matching TRBD1. Germline trimming cut 3 bases from V and 6 bases from J; bases unmatched to any gene: 4. Germline values: CDR1 MNHEY, CDR2 SMNVEV (reference sequence). This CDR3 contains 14 residues. DNA for the CDR3: TGTGCCAGCAGTTTTCAGGGGGCGAGTCAGCCCCAGCATTTT. Amino acids: CASSFQGASQPQHF.

This rearrangement joins TRBV5-6 to TRBJ2-7, with 7 positions matching TRBD1. CDR3 length: 14 amino acids. The ends lost 3 bases at V and 2 bases at J; junction bases unmatched: 5. Germline V CDR1 and CDR2: SGHDT, YYEEEE. The CDR3 region has the DNA TGTGCCAGCAGCTGGGGGACAGTAACCTACGAGCAGTACTTC. The encoded protein is CASSWGTVTYEQYF.

The chain couples TRBV7-2 to TRBJ2-5; 8 bases map to TRBD2. The J segment lost 5 bases and the V segment lost 5 bases, leaving 10 bases of the junction unmatched. Germline CDR1 and CDR2: SGHTA and FQGNSA. The CDR3 length is 15 residues. The CDR3 here is CASSRQAGVLETQYF. In DNA, the CDR3 is TGTGCCAGCAGCCGCCAAGCGGGAGTCTTGGAGACCCAGTACTTC.

The rearrangement uses TRBV6-5 and TRBJ1-5, with D tentatively TRBD1 (6 bases). The CDR3 covers 15 residues. V was shortened by 5 bases and J by 3 bases, with 14 bases between the two germline ends. Germline loops: CDR1 MNHEY, CDR2 SVGAGI. The CDR3 loop reads CASSGGGAFNQPQHF. DNA for the CDR3: TGTGCCAGCAGTGGAGGGGGGGCCTTCAATCAGCCCCAGCATTTT.

The chain is built from TRBV7-3 and TRBJ1-3; perhaps TRBD1 as D (5 bases). Germline CDR1 reads SGHTA; CDR2 reads FQGTGA. The CDR3 spans 15 residues. Trimming stripped 5 bases from V and 4 bases from J, with 15 bases between. Here the CDR3 reads CASSLSGTAGNTIYF. The CDR3 DNA is TGTGCCAGCAGCCTCTCCGGGACTGCCGGAAACACCATATATTTT.

The chain combines TRBV28 with TRBJ2-5; tentatively, D is TRBD2 (6 bases). Between the trimmed V and J ends, which lost 1 base and 7 bases, there was a span of 13 bases. CDR1 is MDHEN and CDR2 is SYDVKM in the germline V gene. The CDR3 sequence is 14 residues long. The DNA for the CDR3 is TGTGCCAGCAGTTTATTGGGGGGTCCTCGGACCCAGTACTTC. Residues: CASSLLGGPRTQYF.

There are a few counts of this clone. The chain joins TRBV9 to TRBJ2-1; 8 bases match TRBD2. The V and J ends lost 6 bases and 8 bases, in that order; junction bases with no gene match: 7. Germline CDR1 is SGDLS and CDR2 is YYNGEE. The CDR3 length is 13 residues. The CDR3 reads CASKRERFDEQFF. In DNA, the CDR3 is TGTGCCAGCAAGCGGGAGCGGTTCGATGAGCAGTTCTTC.

This chain connects TRBV7-9 to TRBJ2-1; 8 bases match TRBD2. The CDR3 consists of 16 residues. CDR1 and CDR2 (germline): SEHNR, FQNEAQ (reference sequence). V dropped 0 bases and J dropped 9; count of bases not matched to a gene: 10. The CDR3 DNA is TGTGCCAGCAGCTTAGCGGGGACTAGTGGTAGGGGTGAGCAGTTCTTC. Translation: CASSLAGTSGRGEQFF.

V usage is TRBV6-5 and J usage is TRBJ2-3; 8 bases fit TRBD1. The length of the CDR3 is 15 residues. V shed 5 bases and J 3 bases; nucleotides not matched to a gene: 7. Looked up from germline, CDR1 is MNHEY and CDR2 is SVGAGI. CDR3 nucleotide sequence: TGTGCCAGCAGTGCCCGCACAGGGGGAACAGATACGCAGTATTTT. Translating it yields CASSARTGGTDTQYF.